This T cell receptor (beta chain) stems from a study of blood T cell repertoires in COVID-19. Study-wide context: In each case, the material was cDNA or gDNA derived from T cells, B-cell-depleted T cells, or PBMCs.

As handled by the study authors: Amplified reference gene primers provided the basis for estimating nucleated cell counts. Method: immunoSEQ multiplex PCR; TCRdb's copy keeps in-frame clones and lacks some. For V, J and clone size, that table is used; D and trimming come from the DNA. The repertoire consists of over 150,000 clones, with roughly 80% occurring once and the leading ten covering around 3.7%. Trimming left V 6 bases short and J 1 base short, with 18 bases between. Germline-derived CDR1 and CDR2 are LNHDA and SQIVND (reference sequence). The CDR3 is 16 amino acids. Participants were aged about 18 to 89 years from around 25 US areas.

Sequenced: PBMCs or T cells enriched from blood (not recorded which). The chain joins TRBV19 to TRBJ2-5, with a possible D match to TRBD1 (5 bases). The clonotype originates from a woman in her sixties or seventies who had recovered from COVID-19. In DNA form, the CDR3 reads TGTGCCAGTAGCCGTCAGGTCGTGGGGCGCCAAGAGACCCAGTACTTC. It codes for CASSRQVVGRQETQYF. The full variable domain, its missing parts supplied by reference TRBV19 and TRBJ2-5, is DGGITQSPKYLFRKEGQNVTLSCEQNLNHDAMYWYRQDPGQGLRLIYYSQIVNDFQKGDIAEGYSVSREKKESFPLTVTSAQKNPTAFYLCASSRQVVGRQETQYFGPGTRLLVL.